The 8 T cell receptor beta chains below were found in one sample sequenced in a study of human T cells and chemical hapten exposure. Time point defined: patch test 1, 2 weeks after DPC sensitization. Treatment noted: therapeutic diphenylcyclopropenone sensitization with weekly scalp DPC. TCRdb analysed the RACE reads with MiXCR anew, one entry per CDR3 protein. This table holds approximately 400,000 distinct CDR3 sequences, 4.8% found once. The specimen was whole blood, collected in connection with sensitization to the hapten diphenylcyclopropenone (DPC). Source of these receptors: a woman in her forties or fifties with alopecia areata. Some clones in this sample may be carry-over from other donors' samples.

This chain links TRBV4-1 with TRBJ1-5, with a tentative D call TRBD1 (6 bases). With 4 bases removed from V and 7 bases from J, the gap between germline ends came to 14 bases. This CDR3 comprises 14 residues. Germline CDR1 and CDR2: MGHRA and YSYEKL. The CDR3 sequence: CASSPGGAEQPQHF. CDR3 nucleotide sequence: TGCGCCAGCAGCCCCGGGGGGGCAGAACAGCCCCAGCATTTT.

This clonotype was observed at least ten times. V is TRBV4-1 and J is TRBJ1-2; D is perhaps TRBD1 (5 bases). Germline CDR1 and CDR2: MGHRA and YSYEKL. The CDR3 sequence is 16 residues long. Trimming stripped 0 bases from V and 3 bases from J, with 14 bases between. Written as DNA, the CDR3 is TGCGCCAGCAGCCAAGAAAGGACGCGGGGGTACTATGGCTACACCTTC. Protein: CASSQERTRGYYGYTF.

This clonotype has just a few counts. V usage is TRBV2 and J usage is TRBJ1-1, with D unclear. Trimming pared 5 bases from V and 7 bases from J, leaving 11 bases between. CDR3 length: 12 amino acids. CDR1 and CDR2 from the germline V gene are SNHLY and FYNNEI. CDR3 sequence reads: CASSLMGFEAFF. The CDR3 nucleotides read TGTGCCAGCAGTCTTATGGGTTTTGAAGCTTTCTTT.

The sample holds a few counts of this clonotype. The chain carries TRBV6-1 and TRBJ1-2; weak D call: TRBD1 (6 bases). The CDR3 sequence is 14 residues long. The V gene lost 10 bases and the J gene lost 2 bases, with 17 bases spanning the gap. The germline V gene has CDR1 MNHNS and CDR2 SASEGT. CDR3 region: CAILVDRTNYGYTF. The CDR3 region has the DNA TGTGCCATCCTCGTAGACAGGACCAACTATGGCTACACCTTC.

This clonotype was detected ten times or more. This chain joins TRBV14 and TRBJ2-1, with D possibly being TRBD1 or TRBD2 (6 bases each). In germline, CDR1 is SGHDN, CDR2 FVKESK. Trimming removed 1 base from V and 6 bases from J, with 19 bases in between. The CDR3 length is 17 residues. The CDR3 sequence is CASSQGFRLGGFNEQFF. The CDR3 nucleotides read TGTGCCAGCAGCCAAGGGTTCAGACTAGGGGGATTCAATGAGCAGTTCTTC.

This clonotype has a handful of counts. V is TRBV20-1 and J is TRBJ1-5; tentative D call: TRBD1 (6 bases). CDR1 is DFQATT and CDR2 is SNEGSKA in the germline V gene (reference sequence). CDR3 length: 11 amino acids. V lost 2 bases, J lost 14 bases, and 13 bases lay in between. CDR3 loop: CSARSRGPEHF. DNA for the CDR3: TGCAGTGCTAGATCCCGGGGGCCAGAGCATTTT.

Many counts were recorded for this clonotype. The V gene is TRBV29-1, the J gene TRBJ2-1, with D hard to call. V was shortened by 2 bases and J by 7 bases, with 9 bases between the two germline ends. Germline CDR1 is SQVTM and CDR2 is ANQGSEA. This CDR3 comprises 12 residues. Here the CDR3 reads CSVEIMGNEQFF. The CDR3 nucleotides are TGCAGCGTTGAAATCATGGGGAATGAGCAGTTCTTC.

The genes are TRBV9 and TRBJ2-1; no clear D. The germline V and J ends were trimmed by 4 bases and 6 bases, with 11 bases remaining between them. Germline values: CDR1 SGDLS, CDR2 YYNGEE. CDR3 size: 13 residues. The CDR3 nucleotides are TGTGCCAGCAGCCCGCGGACCGTCAATGAGCAGTTCTTC. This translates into CASSPRTVNEQFF. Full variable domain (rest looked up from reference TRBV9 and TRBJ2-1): DSGVTQTPKHLITATGQRVTLRCSPRSGDLSVYWYQQSLDQGLQFLIQYYNGEERAKGNILERFSAQQFPDLHSELNLSSLELGDSALYFCASSPRTVNEQFFGPGTRLTVL.